The 3 T cell receptor beta chains reported below all come from one sample, sequenced in a study of shared clonotypes between healthy human individuals. The assay was immunoSEQ multiplex PCR, and TCRdb's table has in-frame clones only and misses some. The sample holds approximately 1.5 million clones; around 98% are singletons and the top ten take about 0.45%. The source material was naive CD4+ T cells sorted from blood. Subset given: CD45RA+ positively selected. Receptors were obtained from a young man in good health.

This clone was seen only once. This rearrangement joins TRBV28 to TRBJ2-7, with 10 bases aligning to TRBD1. The CDR3 consists of 14 residues. The V and J ends lost 6 bases and 4 bases, in that order; junction bases with no gene match: 6. Germline CDR1 reads MDHEN; CDR2 reads SYDVKM. The CDR3 region is CASREPGQGYEQYF. The CDR3 DNA sequence: TGTGCCAGCAGAGAACCGGGACAGGGGTACGAGCAGTACTTC.

V is TRBV9 and J is TRBJ2-5; D gene ambiguous. This CDR3 region has 15 residues. Germline assignment: CDR1 SGDLS and CDR2 YYNGEE. V dropped 0 bases and J dropped 1 base, with 10 bases sitting between them. The DNA for the CDR3 is TGTGCCAGCAGCGTAGAGGGTTTTGGCCAAGAGACCCAGTACTTC. Encoded protein: CASSVEGFGQETQYF.

V and J are TRBV6-6 and TRBJ2-7, with D possibly TRBD1 on 5 matching bases. Germline lookup yields CDR1 MNHNY and CDR2 SVGAGI (reference sequence). This CDR3 spans 14 amino acids. V lost 2 bases and J 2 bases, leaving 10 bases between the germline ends. The chain's CDR3 is CASSYAQGPYEQYF. The CDR3 DNA reads TGTGCCAGCAGTTACGCGCAGGGCCCCTACGAGCAGTACTTC.